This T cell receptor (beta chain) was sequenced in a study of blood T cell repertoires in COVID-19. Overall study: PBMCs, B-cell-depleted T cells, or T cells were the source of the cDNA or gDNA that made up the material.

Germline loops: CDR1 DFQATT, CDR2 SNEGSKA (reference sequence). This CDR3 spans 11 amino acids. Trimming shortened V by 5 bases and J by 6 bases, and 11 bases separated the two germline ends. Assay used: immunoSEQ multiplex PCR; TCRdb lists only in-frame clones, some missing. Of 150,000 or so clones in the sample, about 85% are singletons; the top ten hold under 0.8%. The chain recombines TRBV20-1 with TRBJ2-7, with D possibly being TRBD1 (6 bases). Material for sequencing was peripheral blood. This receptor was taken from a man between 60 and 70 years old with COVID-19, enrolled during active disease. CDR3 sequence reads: CSAPLTGEQYF. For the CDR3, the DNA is TGCAGTGCTCCTCTGACAGGCGAGCAGTACTTC.